This T cell receptor (beta chain) was sequenced for a study of vaccination effects on CD4 cells after COVID-19. Study-level information: There were a couple of convalescent patients who gave samples 16 days and one week before vaccination. Study results and caveats: The study dataset contains few convalescent patients and includes no early post-infection timepoints.

Germline CDR1 reads SGDLS; CDR2 reads YYNGEE. The length of the CDR3 is 14 residues. Losses at the gene ends were 4 bases for V and 8 bases for J; bases not matched to a gene: 5. Before any sequencing was done, the ViraFEST assay used viral peptide pools to expand antigen-specific CD4+ T cells. Subsequent to 10 days of culture, CD4+ T cells were isolated. The person had PCR-confirmed SARS-CoV-2 infection between March and December 2020. Cultures of about 2 million PBMC per well contained about 9.5 IU/ml IL-2 plus 10 ug/ml peptides. Half-medium exchanges with IL-2 medium took place on days 3 and 7. On this clone itself: No antigen is known for it.

The table came from immunoSEQ multiplex PCR; TCRdb's copy has only in-frame clones and leaves some out. The sample has roughly 35,000 clones, roughly 69% seen once. The source of this sequence is a human donor who had a prior SARS-CoV-2 infection. This specimen consisted of CD4+ T cells from PBMCs cultured with HCoV-NL63 spike peptides, obtained before COVID-19 vaccination. The rearrangement links TRBV9 to TRBJ2-4, with 11 bases fitting TRBD1. CDR3 sequence reads: CASSIGTGGDIQYF. DNA for the CDR3: TGTGCCAGCAGCATTGGGACAGGGGGGGACATTCAGTACTTC.